This TCR beta chain was recovered during a study of cytomegalovirus exposure and HLA in healthy donors. Across the study: Ancestry clustering placed more than 65% of approximately 420 genotyped donors in the Caucasian-associated cluster. Findings of the study overall: Researchers reported that a few CMV-associated chains were confirmed in vitro as CMV antigen-specific. Researchers reportedly found TCR beta sequences accurately predicted most subjects' HLA-A and HLA-B alleles. An analysis done earlier found most TCR beta V segments productive about 87% or about 30% of the time.

60 Vbeta and 13 Jbeta primers were used in PCR. Generated by immunoSEQ multiplex PCR, the TCRdb table keeps only in-frame clones and is missing some. The sample consists of over 150,000 clones, around 81% of them appearing once. This clone was found once. Its antigen is not known. The CDR3 sequence is 14 residues long. Looked up from germline, CDR1 is MDHEN and CDR2 is SYDVKM. V was clipped by 5 bases and J by 7 bases, with 15 bases between them. The sequence derives from a woman between 45 and 60 years old in good health and CMV-seronegative. This chain joins TRBV28 and TRBJ1-5, with D unresolved. Sequenced sample: PBMCs. The CDR3 protein is CASSLSTGWQPQHF. As DNA, the CDR3 is TGTGCCAGCAGTCTGTCAACGGGATGGCAGCCCCAGCATTTT.